Following are 7 T cell receptor beta chains from one sample sequenced in a study of T cell repertoires in aging, cancer and after chemotherapy. A mixed TRB-A/B primer pool amplified rearranged TRB by multiplex touch-down PCR. TCRdb reprocessed the multiplex PCR reads via MiXCR and lists one record per CDR3 protein. Of several thousand distinct CDR3 sequences in the sample, over 20% are singletons; the top ten hold more than 14%. The template was genomic DNA from peripheral blood, not RNA. Material for sequencing was blood. The source is a human donor with a blood cancer.

In its sample, this clonotype ranks as medium-sized. The chain recombines TRBV6-1 with TRBJ2-7, with 7 bases fitting TRBD1. CDR3 size: 13 residues. Germline V CDR1 and CDR2: MNHNS, SASEGT. With V trimmed by 6 bases and J by 6 bases, 8 bases remained unmatched. Here the CDR3 reads CASRETGKGEQYF. DNA of the CDR3: TGTGCCAGCAGGGAGACAGGGAAGGGCGAGCAGTACTTC.

This chain uses TRBV7-2 with TRBJ2-7; D perhaps matches TRBD2 (5 bases). V lost 5 bases, J lost 5 bases, and 16 bases lay in between. The CDR3 spans 14 residues. Germline CDR1 and CDR2: SGHTA and FQGNSA. The CDR3 nucleotides read TGTGCCAGCAGCGCGGGTCTATCCCTTGACGAGCAGTACTTC. Translated, it gives CASSAGLSLDEQYF.

In this sample, this clonotype turned up once. This may be a read error, as it is one base from a much larger clone. CDR3 amino acids: CASSPLVTSSYNEQYF. CDR3 nucleotide sequence: TGTGCCAGCAGTCCCCTAGTGACGAGCTCCTACAATGAGCAGTACTTC. This rearrangement joins TRBV12-3 or TRBV12-4 to TRBJ2-7; D is undetermined. The V gene lost 5 bases and the J gene lost 7 bases, with 24 bases spanning the gap. The CDR3 covers 16 residues.

By sample share, this clonotype is medium-sized. The rearrangement uses TRBV5-1 and TRBJ2-5, with a possible D match to TRBD1 (6 bases). Per germline, CDR1 SGHRS and CDR2 YFSETQ. The CDR3 runs to 15 residues. Trimming shortened V by 0 bases and J by 3 bases, and 12 bases separated the two germline ends. CDR3 DNA: TGCGCCAGCAGCTTGGTGGGGACACCGGAAGAGACCCAGTACTTC. This encodes CASSLVGTPEETQYF.

This clonotype is deemed medium-sized. This chain links TRBV6-1 with TRBJ1-5; D remains unclear. V lost 6 bases and J lost 6, with 18 bases in between. CDR1 MNHNS and CDR2 SASEGT come from the germline V gene. This CDR3 region has 15 residues. CDR3 bases: TGTGCCAGCAGCGCGGGGAGGTCGAAAGGTCAGCCCCAGCATTTT. Its protein is CASSAGRSKGQPQHF.

This clonotype is categorized as medium-sized. This chain joins TRBV18 and TRBJ1-6; no definite D call. CDR1 and CDR2 from the germline V gene are KGHSH and LQKENI. This CDR3 has 16 amino acids. V lost 6 bases, J lost 6 bases, and 18 bases lay in between. CDR3 bases: TGTGCCAGCTCGTCAGACCAGGTCGCCCTTAATTCACCCCTCCACTTT. It is translated as CASSSDQVALNSPLHF.

This clonotype is categorized as medium-sized. This sequence joins TRBV6-2 or TRBV6-3 and TRBJ2-3; maybe TRBD2 (6 bases). Trimming stripped 2 bases from V and 4 bases from J, with 16 bases between. Germline V gives CDR1 MNHEY, CDR2 SVGEGT. The CDR3 is 16 residues long. CDR3 loop: CASSYGGAGNPDTQYF. The CDR3 DNA follows: TGTGCCAGCAGTTACGGCGGGGCAGGGAACCCAGATACGCAGTATTTT.